The 6 T cell receptor beta chains given below trace back to one sample, sequenced in a study of T cell responses to AZD1222 COVID-19 vaccine. Clones were read by immunoSEQ multiplex PCR, and TCRdb kept only the in-frame ones, dropping some. The sample records 100,000 to 140,000 clones, roughly 90% being singletons. The sample was peripheral blood, taken on day 0 of AZD1222 vaccination. The receptors shown here come from an adult in good health.

CDR3 protein: CASSLAPGTASYEQYF. For the CDR3, the DNA is TGTGCCAGCAGCTTGGCCCCCGGGACAGCCTCCTACGAGCAGTACTTC. The rearrangement joins TRBV7-9 to TRBJ2-7, with 7 bases aligning to TRBD1. The germline gives CDR1 SEHNR, CDR2 FQNEAQ (reference sequence). V trimming: 3 bases; J trimming: 0 bases; junction bases outside the gene matches: 8. This CDR3 has 16 amino acids.

The chain recombines TRBV3-1 (or the pseudogene TRBV3-2) with TRBJ1-1, with a tentative D call TRBD1 (5 bases). V lost 4 bases and J 8 bases, leaving 8 bases between the germline ends. This CDR3 is built from 11 residues. From germline, CDR1 is LGHDT and CDR2 YNNKEL (reference sequence). CDR3 nucleotide sequence: TGTGCCAGCAGCCGGGACGCGGAAGCTTTCTTT. Its translation is CASSRDAEAFF.

This clone occurred a few times. The chain recombines TRBV19 with TRBJ2-2; D unclear. This CDR3 is 12 amino acids long. The germline V gene has CDR1 LNHDA and CDR2 SQIVND (reference sequence). Trimming cost V 4 bases and J 5 bases, with 5 bases left between them. The CDR3 reads CASSTWTGELFF. In nucleotides, the CDR3 is TGTGCCAGTAGTACCTGGACCGGGGAGCTGTTTTTT. Drawing the rest from reference TRBV19 and TRBJ2-2, the complete variable domain is DGGITQSPKYLFRKEGQNVTLSCEQNLNHDAMYWYRQDPGQGLRLIYYSQIVNDFQKGDIAEGYSVSREKKESFPLTVTSAQKNPTAFYLCASSTWTGELFFGEGSRLTVL.

The chain combines TRBV7-2 with TRBJ1-1, with D possibly matching TRBD1 (5 bases). The CDR3 consists of 13 residues. The V end lost 1 base, the J end lost 7 bases, and 10 bases lay between the germline ends. The germline V gene has CDR1 SGHTA and CDR2 FQGNSA. In DNA, the CDR3 is TGTGCCAGCAGCTTAGGGGGCGGTCTTGAAGCTTTCTTT. Protein sequence: CASSLGGGLEAFF.

J is TRBJ1-5 and V is TRBV28, with D perhaps TRBD1 (6 bases). There are 14 residues in the CDR3. Deletions cut 3 bases from V and 7 bases from J, with 13 bases between. From germline, CDR1 is MDHEN and CDR2 SYDVKM. In DNA, the CDR3 is TGTGCCAGCAGTTTTGCAGGGGAGCCCCAGCCCCAGCATTTT. It codes for CASSFAGEPQPQHF.

V is TRBV7-3 and J is TRBJ1-1, with no clear D. Trimming cost V 1 base and J 0 bases, with 15 bases left between them. CDR1 and CDR2 (germline): SGHTA, FQGTGA. The length of the CDR3 is 17 residues. CDR3 sequence reads: CASSLNGGEIMNTEAFF. CDR3 sequence (DNA): TGTGCCAGCAGCTTAAATGGTGGGGAGATCATGAACACTGAAGCTTTCTTT.